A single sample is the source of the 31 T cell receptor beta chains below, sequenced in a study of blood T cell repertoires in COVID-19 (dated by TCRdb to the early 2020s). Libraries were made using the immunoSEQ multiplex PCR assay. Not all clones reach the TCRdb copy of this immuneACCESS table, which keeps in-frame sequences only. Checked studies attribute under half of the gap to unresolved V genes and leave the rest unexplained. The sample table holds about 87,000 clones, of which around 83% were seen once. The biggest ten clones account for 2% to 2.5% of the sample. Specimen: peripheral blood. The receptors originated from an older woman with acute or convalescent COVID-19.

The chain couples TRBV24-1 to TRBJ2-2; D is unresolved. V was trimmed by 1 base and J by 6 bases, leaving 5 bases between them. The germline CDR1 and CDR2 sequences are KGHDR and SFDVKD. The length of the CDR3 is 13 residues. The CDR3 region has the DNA TGTGCCACCAGTGATTTCCCCTCCGGGGAGCTGTTTTTT. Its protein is CATSDFPSGELFF.

The chain's CDR3 is CASSPSSYEQYF. The CDR3 nucleotides read TGTGCCAGCTCGCCGAGCTCCTACGAGCAGTACTTC. The V and J genes are TRBV18 and TRBJ2-7; D unclear. The CDR3 spans 12 residues. Germline lookup yields CDR1 KGHSH and CDR2 LQKENI. Trimming stripped 6 bases from V and 0 bases from J, with 6 bases between. Together with reference TRBV18 and TRBJ2-7, the CDR3 gives the full variable domain: NAGVMQNPRHLVRRRGQEARLRCSPMKGHSHVYWYRQLPEEGLKFMVYLQKENIIDESGMPKERFSAEFPKEGPSILRIQQVVRGDSAAYFCASSPSSYEQYFGPGTRLTVT.

This CDR3 reads CAWRVGNTIYF. DNA for the CDR3: TGTGCCTGGAGGGTCGGGAACACCATATATTTT. The chain recombines TRBV30 with TRBJ1-3; unclear D gene. Trimming removed 3 bases from V and 7 bases from J, with 7 bases in between. The germline gives CDR1 GTSNPN, CDR2 SVGIG (reference sequence). This CDR3 has 11 amino acids.

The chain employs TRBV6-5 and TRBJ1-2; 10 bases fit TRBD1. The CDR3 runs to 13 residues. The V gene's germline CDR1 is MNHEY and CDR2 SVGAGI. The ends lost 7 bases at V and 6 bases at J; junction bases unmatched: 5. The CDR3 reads CASNRDRGHGYTF. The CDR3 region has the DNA TGTGCCAGCAACCGGGACAGGGGTCATGGCTACACCTTC.

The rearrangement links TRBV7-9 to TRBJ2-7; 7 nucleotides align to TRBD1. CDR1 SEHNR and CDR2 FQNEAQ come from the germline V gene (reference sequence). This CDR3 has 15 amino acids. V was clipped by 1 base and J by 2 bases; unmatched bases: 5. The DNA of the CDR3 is TGTGCCAGCAGCTTAGTAGGGCAGGGGGCCTACGAGCAGTACTTC. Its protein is CASSLVGQGAYEQYF. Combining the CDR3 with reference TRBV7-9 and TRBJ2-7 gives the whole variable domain DTGVSQNPRHKITKRGQNVTFRCDPISEHNRLYWYRQTLGQGPEFLTYFQNEAQLEKSRLLSDRFSAERPKGSFSTLEIQRTEQGDSAMYLCASSLVGQGAYEQYFGPGTRLTVT.

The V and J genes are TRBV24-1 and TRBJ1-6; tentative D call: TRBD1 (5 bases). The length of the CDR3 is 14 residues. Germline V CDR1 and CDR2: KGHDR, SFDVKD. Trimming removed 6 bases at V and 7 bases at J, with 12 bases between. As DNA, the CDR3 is TGTGCCACCAGTTATAAGGGGCTGAATTCACCCCTCCACTTT. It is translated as CATSYKGLNSPLHF.

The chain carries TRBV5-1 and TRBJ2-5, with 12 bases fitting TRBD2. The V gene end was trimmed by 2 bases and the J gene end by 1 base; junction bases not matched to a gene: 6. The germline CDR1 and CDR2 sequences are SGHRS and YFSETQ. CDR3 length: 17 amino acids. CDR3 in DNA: TGCGCCAGCAGCTTAGAGCCTAGCGGGGGGGCCCAAGAGACCCAGTACTTC. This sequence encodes CASSLEPSGGAQETQYF.

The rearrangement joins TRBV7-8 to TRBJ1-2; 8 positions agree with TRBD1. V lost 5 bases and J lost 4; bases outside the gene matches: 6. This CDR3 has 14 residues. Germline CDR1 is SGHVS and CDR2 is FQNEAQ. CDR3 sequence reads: CASSPTGAAYGYTF. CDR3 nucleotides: TGTGCCAGCAGCCCGACAGGGGCGGCCTATGGCTACACCTTC.

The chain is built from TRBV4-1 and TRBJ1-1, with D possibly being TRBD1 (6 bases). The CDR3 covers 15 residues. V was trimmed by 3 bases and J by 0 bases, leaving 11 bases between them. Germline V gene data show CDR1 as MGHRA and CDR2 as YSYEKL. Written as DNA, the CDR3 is TGCGCCAGCAGCCAGCCTCAGGGGCTGAACACTGAAGCTTTCTTT. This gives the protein CASSQPQGLNTEAFF.

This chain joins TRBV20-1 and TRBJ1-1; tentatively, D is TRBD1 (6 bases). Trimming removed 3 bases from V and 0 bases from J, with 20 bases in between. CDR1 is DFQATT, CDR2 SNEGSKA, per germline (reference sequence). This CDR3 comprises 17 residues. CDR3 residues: CSASSFAGGAMNTEAFF. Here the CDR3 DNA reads TGCAGTGCTAGTTCGTTTGCGGGGGGGGCAATGAACACTGAAGCTTTCTTT.

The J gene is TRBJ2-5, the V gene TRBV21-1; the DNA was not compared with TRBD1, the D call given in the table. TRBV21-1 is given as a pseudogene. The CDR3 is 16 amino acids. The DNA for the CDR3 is TGTGCCAGCAGCAAAGACGGGAAGGGGGCGGCGGAGACCCAGTACTTC. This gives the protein CASSKDGKGAAETQYF.

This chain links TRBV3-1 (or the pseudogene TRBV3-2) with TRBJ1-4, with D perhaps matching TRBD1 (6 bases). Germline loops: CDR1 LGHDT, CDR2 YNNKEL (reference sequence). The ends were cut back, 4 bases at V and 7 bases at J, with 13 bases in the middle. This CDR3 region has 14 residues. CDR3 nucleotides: TGTGCCAGCAGCCTACAGGGTGAAGGTGAAAAACTGTTTTTT. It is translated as CASSLQGEGEKLFF.

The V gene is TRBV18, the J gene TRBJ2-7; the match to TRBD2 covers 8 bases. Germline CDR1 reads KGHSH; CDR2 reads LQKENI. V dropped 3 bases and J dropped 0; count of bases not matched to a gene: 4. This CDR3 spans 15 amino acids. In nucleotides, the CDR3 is TGTGCCAGCTCACCGGGGCGGGGGGACTCCTACGAGCAGTACTTC. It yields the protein CASSPGRGDSYEQYF.

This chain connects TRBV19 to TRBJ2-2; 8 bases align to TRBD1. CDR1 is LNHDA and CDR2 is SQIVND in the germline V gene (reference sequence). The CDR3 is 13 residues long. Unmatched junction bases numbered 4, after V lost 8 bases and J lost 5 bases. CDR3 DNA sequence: TGTGCCAGTCAAAGGACAGGGACCGGGGAGCTGTTTTTT. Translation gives CASQRTGTGELFF.

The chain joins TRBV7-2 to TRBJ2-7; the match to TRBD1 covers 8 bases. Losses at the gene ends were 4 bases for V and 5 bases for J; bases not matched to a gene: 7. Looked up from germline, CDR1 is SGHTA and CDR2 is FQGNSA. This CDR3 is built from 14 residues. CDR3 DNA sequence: TGTGCCAGCAGCTACCGGACAGGGCCTAACGAGCAGTACTTC. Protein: CASSYRTGPNEQYF. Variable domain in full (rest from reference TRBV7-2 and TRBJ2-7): GAGVSQSPSNKVTEKGKDVELRCDPISGHTALYWYRQSLGQGLEFLIYFQGNSAPDKSGLPSDRFSAERTGGSVSTLTIQRTQQEDSAVYLCASSYRTGPNEQYFGPGTRLTVT.

The CDR3 reads CASSLRAGASYNEQFF. The CDR3 bases are TGTGCCAGCAGCTTACGGGCGGGGGCCTCCTACAATGAGCAGTTCTTC. The chain joins TRBV7-3 to TRBJ2-1; the D gene is possibly TRBD2 (7 bases). Germline-derived CDR1 and CDR2 are SGHTA and FQGTGA. The CDR3 loop spans 16 amino acids. The germline V and J ends were trimmed by 2 bases and 0 bases, with 11 bases remaining between them.

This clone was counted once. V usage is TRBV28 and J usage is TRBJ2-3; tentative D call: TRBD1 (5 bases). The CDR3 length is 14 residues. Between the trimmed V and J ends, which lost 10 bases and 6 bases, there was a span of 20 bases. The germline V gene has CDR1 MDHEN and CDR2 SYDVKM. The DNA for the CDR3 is TGTGCCATTCAGGCGCGATGGGGCCACGATACGCAGTATTTT. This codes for CAIQARWGHDTQYF.

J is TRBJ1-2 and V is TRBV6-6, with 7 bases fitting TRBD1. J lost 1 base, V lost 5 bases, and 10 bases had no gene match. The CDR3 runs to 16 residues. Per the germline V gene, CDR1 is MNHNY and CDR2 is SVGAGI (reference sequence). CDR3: CASSPQMGQHNYGYTF. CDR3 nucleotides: TGTGCCAGCAGTCCCCAAATGGGACAGCATAACTATGGCTACACCTTC.

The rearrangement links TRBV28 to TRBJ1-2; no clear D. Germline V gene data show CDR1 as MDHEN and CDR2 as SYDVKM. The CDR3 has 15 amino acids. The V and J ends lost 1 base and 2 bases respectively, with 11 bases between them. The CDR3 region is CASSLSFGWNYGYTF. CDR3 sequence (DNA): TGTGCCAGCAGTTTATCCTTCGGGTGGAACTATGGCTACACCTTC.

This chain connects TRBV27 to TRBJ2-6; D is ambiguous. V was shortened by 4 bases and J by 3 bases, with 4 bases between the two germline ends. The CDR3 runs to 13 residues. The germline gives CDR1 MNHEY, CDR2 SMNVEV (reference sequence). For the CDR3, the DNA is TGTGCCAGCAGTTCCCATGGGGCCAACGTCCTGACTTTC. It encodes CASSSHGANVLTF.

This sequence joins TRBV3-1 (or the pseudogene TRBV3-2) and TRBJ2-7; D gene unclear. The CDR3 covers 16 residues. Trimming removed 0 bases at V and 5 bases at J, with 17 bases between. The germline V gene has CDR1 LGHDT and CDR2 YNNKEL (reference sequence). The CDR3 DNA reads TGTGCCAGCAGCCAAGATTTGACCCGACTCGAGGACGAGCAGTACTTC. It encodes CASSQDLTRLEDEQYF.

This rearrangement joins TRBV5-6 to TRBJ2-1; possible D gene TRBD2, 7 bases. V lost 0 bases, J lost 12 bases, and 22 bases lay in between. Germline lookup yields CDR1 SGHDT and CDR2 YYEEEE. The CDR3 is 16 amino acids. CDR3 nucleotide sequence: TGTGCCAGCAGCTTGGGGGCGGGGGCCCCTCTTTCTGGGCAGTTCTTC. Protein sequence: CASSLGAGAPLSGQFF.

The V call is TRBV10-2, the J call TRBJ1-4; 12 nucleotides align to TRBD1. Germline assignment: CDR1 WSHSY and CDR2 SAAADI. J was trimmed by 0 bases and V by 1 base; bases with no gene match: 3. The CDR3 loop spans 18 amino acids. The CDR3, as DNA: TGCGCCAGCAGTGAGTTGGGACAGGGGGCCGCAACTAATGAAAAACTGTTTTTT. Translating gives CASSELGQGAATNEKLFF.

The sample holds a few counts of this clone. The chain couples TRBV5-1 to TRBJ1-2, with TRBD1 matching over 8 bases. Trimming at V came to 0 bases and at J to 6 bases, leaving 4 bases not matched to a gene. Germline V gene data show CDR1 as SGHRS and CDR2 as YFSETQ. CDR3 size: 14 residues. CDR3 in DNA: TGCGCCAGCAGCTTGGTTGACAGGGGCCATGGCTACACCTTC. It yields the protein CASSLVDRGHGYTF.

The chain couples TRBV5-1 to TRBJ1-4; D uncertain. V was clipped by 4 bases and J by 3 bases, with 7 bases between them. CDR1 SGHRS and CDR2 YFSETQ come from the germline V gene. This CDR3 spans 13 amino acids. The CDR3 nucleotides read TGCGCCAGCAGCAGGGAGGCTAATGAAAAACTGTTTTTT. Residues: CASSREANEKLFF. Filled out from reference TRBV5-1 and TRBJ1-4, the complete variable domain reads KAGVTQTPRYLIKTRGQQVTLSCSPISGHRSVSWYQQTPGQGLQFLFEYFSETQRNKGNFPGRFSGRQFSNSRSEMNVSTLELGDSALYLCASSREANEKLFFGSGTQLSVL.

The chain's CDR3 is CASSLGAGMPDSYTF. CDR3 DNA: TGTGCCAGCAGCTTGGGGGCCGGTATGCCAGATAGCTACACCTTC. The chain carries TRBV5-4 and TRBJ1-2; D is ambiguous. CDR3 length equals 15 residues. Trimming removed 0 bases from V and 9 bases from J, with 18 bases in between. Germline CDR1 reads SGHNT; CDR2 reads YYREEE (reference sequence).

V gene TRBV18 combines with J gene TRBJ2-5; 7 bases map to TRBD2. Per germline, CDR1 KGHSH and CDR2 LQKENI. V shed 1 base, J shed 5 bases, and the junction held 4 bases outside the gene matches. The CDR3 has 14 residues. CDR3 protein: CASSPLAGPETQYF. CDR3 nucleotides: TGTGCCAGCTCACCACTAGCGGGTCCCGAGACCCAGTACTTC.

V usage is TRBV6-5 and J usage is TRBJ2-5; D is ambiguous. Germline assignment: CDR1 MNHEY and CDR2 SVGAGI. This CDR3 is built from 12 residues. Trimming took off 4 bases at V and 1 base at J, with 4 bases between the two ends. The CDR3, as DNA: TGTGCCAGCAGTTCACTCCAAGAGACCCAGTACTTC. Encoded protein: CASSSLQETQYF.

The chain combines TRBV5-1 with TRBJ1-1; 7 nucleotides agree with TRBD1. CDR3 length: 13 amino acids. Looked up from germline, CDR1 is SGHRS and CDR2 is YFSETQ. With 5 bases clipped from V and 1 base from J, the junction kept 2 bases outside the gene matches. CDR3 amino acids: CASRTGTNTEAFF. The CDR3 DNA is TGCGCCAGCAGGACAGGGACGAACACTGAAGCTTTCTTT.

The CDR3 DNA follows: TGTGCCACCACCCGGGACAGGGTGAACACTGAAGCTTTCTTT. It encodes CATTRDRVNTEAFF. The genes are TRBV19 and TRBJ1-1; 9 bases map to TRBD1. The length of the CDR3 is 14 residues. The trim removed 10 bases at V and 0 bases at J, leaving 6 bases unmatched. From germline, CDR1 is LNHDA and CDR2 SQIVND (reference sequence). Complete variable domain (other parts from reference TRBV19 and TRBJ1-1): DGGITQSPKYLFRKEGQNVTLSCEQNLNHDAMYWYRQDPGQGLRLIYYSQIVNDFQKGDIAEGYSVSREKKESFPLTVTSAQKNPTAFYLCATTRDRVNTEAFFGQGTRLTVV.

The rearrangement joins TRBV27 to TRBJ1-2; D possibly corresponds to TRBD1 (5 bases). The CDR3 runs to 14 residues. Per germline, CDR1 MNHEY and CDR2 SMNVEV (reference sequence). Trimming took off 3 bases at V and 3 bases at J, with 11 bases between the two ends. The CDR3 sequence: CASSFRAMDYGYTF. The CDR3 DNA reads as TGTGCCAGCAGTTTCAGGGCCATGGACTATGGCTACACCTTC.